This T cell receptor beta chain was found in a study of shared clonotypes between healthy human individuals. Donors included only healthy HIV-negative adults lacking recent acute infections or vaccinations. TCRdb's copy holds only in-frame clones and misses some; the assay was immunoSEQ multiplex PCR. The sample consists of some 1,400,000 clones, over 95% of them appearing once. Per the germline V gene, CDR1 is MNHEY and CDR2 is SMNVEV (reference sequence). Trimming shortened V by 5 bases and J by 3 bases, and 13 bases separated the two germline ends. CDR3 size: 14 residues. The V and J genes are TRBV27 and TRBJ1-2; the D gene is possibly TRBD1 (6 bases). The sequenced sample was naive CD4+ T cells sorted from blood. The subset denotes: CD45RA+ positively selected. The source is a man aged 25-45 years in good health. CDR3 protein: CASSQQGSYYGYTF. The CDR3 coding sequence is TGTGCCAGCAGTCAACAGGGATCGTACTATGGCTACACCTTC.